This T cell receptor (beta chain) was identified in a study of T cell responses to AZD1222 COVID-19 vaccine. The study's findings and limits: It was only after the peak T cell response that any repertoires were sampled. Unmutated regions of variants are reportedly targeted by nearly half of spike-specific TCRs.

TCRdb keeps only in-frame clones here, not all; method: immunoSEQ multiplex PCR. The data hold 90,000 to 150,000 clones, with 75% to 90% observed a single time. This clone was recorded only once. The antigen remains undetermined. The material sequenced was peripheral blood, taken on day 0 of AZD1222 vaccination. This receptor was taken from an adult in good health.

CDR3 protein: CASSPLVLAGTTDTQYF. CDR3 in DNA: TGTGCCAGCTCCCCGTTGGTACTAGCGGGTACCACAGATACGCAGTATTTT. V usage is TRBV18 and J usage is TRBJ2-3, with 9 bases lining up with TRBD2. CDR1 and CDR2 (germline): KGHSH, LQKENI. The CDR3 spans 17 residues. V gave up 6 bases and J gave up 2 bases; unmatched junction bases: 12.